The text below deals with one T cell receptor beta chain. The CDR3 covers 13 residues. Germline CDR1 SEHNR, CDR2 FQNEAQ (reference sequence). V was shortened by 1 base and J by 4 bases, with 7 bases between the two germline ends. The data stem from a study of blood T cell repertoires in COVID-19. For the study at large: T cells, B-cell-depleted T cells, or PBMCs provided the cDNA or gDNA that served as material.

This table comes from immunoSEQ multiplex PCR, and its TCRdb copy is limited to in-frame clones, with some not included. The sample shows 300,000 to 350,000 clones, 80% to 90% of them seen only once. Clinical histories supplied by participants themselves formed the basis of cohort assignment. Symptom resolution, clearance, or two negative PCRs marked donors in Cohort 3 as recovered. The chain couples TRBV7-9 to TRBJ1-2; D is ambiguous. The specimen was PBMCs or T cells enriched from blood (not recorded which). The receptor was isolated from a man between 25 and 39 years old who had recovered from COVID-19. The DNA for the CDR3 is TGTGCCAGCAGCTTAGAGCTGAGCTATGGCTACACCTTC. Translation gives CASSLELSYGYTF.